This entry concerns a single T cell receptor (beta chain). Its antigen remains unidentified. Using immunoSEQ multiplex PCR, the repertoire was profiled, and TCRdb retains in-frame clones only, with some absent. Among roughly 64,000 clones listed, about four fifths were seen once. The CDR3 runs to 15 residues. Per the germline V gene, CDR1 is MNHEY and CDR2 is SVGAGI. The V end was cut by 0 bases, the J end by 1 base, with 6 bases between. The sample originates from a study of OX40 agonist ivuxolimab in advanced cancers. Study-level points and caveats: In a subset of nonresponders, normalized T-cell clonal expansion was also low.

The sequence came from an adult with an advanced solid tumor such as melanoma, head and neck, liver or kidney cancer. V and J are TRBV6-5 and TRBJ2-2; D is unresolved. This material consisted of CD4+ or CD8+ T cells sorted from blood, taken in a trial of the OX40 agonist ivuxolimab. Written as DNA, the CDR3 is TGTGCCAGCAGTTACTCGGATTTGAACACCGGGGAGCTGTTTTTT. Encoded protein: CASSYSDLNTGELFF.